One sample yielded the 3 T cell receptor beta chains listed below, sequenced in a study of blood T cell repertoires in COVID-19. The data were produced by immunoSEQ multiplex PCR, yet TCRdb's version contains in-frame clones alone and is incomplete. The data contain about 140,000 clones, more than 75% of them seen just once; the ten biggest clones take up roughly 9.7%. The sequencing input was peripheral blood. The receptors here all came from a man between 60 and 75 years old who had recovered from COVID-19.

CDR3 protein: CASSLEGFDYGYTF. In DNA, the CDR3 is TGTGCCAGCAGTTTGGAGGGGTTTGACTATGGCTACACCTTC. The chain couples TRBV28 to TRBJ1-2, with D possibly TRBD1 on 5 matching bases. Germline lookup yields CDR1 MDHEN and CDR2 SYDVKM. The V end lost 3 bases, the J end lost 3 bases, and 11 bases lay between the germline ends. The CDR3 length is 14 residues.

The chain has TRBV19 and TRBJ2-7, with a tentative D call TRBD2 (6 bases). V gave up 6 bases and J gave up 2 bases, with 14 bases separating them. The CDR3 is 14 residues long. The germline V gene has CDR1 LNHDA and CDR2 SQIVND (reference sequence). The CDR3 DNA reads as TGTGCCAGTAGCCAGGAGGGACGAGCCTACGAGCAGTACTTC. It is translated as CASSQEGRAYEQYF.

This clone was counted many times. The V call is TRBV3-1 (or the pseudogene TRBV3-2), the J call TRBJ2-3; TRBD2 agrees at 7 bases. From germline, CDR1 is LGHDT and CDR2 YNNKEL (reference sequence). J was trimmed by 5 bases and V by 1 base; bases with no gene match: 12. The CDR3 contains 17 residues. The CDR3 reads CASSQGDYFGSIDTQYF. The CDR3 region has the DNA TGTGCCAGCAGCCAAGGGGACTATTTCGGGAGTATAGATACGCAGTATTTT.